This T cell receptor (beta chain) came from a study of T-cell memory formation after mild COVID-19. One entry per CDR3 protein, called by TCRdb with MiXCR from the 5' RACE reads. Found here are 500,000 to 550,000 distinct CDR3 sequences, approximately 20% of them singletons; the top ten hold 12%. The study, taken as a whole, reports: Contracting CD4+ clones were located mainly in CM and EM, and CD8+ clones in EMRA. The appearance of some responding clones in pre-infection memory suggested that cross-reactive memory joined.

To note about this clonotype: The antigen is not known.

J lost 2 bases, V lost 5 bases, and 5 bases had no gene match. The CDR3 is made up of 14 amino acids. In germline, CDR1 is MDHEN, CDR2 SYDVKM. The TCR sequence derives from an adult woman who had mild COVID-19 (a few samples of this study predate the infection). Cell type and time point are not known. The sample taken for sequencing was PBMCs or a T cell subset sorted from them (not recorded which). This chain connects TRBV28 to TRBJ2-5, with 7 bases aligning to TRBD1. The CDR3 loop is CASSARTGQETQYF. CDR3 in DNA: TGTGCCAGCAGTGCTCGGACAGGTCAAGAGACCCAGTACTTC.